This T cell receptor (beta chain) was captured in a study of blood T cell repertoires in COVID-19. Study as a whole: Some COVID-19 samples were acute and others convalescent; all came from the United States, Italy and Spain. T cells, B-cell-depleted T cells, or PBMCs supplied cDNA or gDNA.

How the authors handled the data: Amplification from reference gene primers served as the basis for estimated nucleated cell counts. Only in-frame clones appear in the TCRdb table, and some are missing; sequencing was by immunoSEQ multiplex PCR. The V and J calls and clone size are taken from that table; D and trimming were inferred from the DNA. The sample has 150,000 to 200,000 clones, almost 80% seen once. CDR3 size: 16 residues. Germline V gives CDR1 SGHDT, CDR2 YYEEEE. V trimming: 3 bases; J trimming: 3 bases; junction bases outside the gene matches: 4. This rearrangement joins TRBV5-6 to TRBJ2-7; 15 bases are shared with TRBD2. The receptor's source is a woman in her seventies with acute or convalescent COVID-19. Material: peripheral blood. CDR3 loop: CASSSGTSGRFYEQYF. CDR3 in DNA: TGTGCCAGCAGCTCCGGGACTAGCGGGAGGTTCTACGAGCAGTACTTC.